One and the same sample provided the 13 T cell receptor beta chains below, sequenced in a study of T cells in Graves' hyperthyroidism and ophthalmopathy. Amplified TCR beta CDR3 regions came from RNA transcripts. HTBI primers were the set used in a first-round RT-PCR of the TCR CDR3. In TCRdb, the multiplex PCR reads were re-called with MiXCR into one record per CDR3 protein. The table includes 750,000 to 900,000 distinct CDR3 sequences, roughly 37% detected once. Input material: blood. The receptors were gathered from a man younger than 35 with Graves' hyperthyroidism.

This clonotype has more than one count but fewer than ten. The chain combines TRBV20-1 with TRBJ2-7; D not resolved. Germline V gene lookup returns CDR1 DFQATT and CDR2 SNEGSKA (reference sequence). Trimming shortened V by 3 bases and J by 4 bases, and 13 bases separated the two germline ends. The CDR3 length is 13 residues. In DNA form, the CDR3 reads TGCAGTGCTAGCTCGACCAGCCGGTACGAGCAGTACTTC. Encoded protein: CSASSTSRYEQYF.

A single count supports this clonotype. This may come from a read error, since a much larger clone is one base off. V gene TRBV29-1 combines with J gene TRBJ2-7; no firm D call. The CDR3 length is 12 residues. The ends were cut back, 4 bases at V and 6 bases at J, with 13 bases in the middle. Per the germline V gene, CDR1 is SQVTM and CDR2 is ANQGSEA. CDR3 sequence reads: CSVGTAGSEQYF. CDR3 DNA: TGCAGCGTTGGAACGGCAGGCTCCGAGCAGTACTTC.

This clonotype has ten or more counts. The V gene is TRBV24-1, the J gene TRBJ2-5; TRBD2 agrees at 11 bases. This CDR3 region has 15 residues. Germline loops: CDR1 KGHDR, CDR2 SFDVKD. The V and J ends lost 5 bases and 2 bases, in that order; junction bases with no gene match: 3. The CDR3 here is CATSVIAGGQETQYF. The CDR3 DNA is TGTGCCACCAGTGTCATAGCGGGGGGGCAAGAGACCCAGTACTTC.

V and J are TRBV12-3 or TRBV12-4 and TRBJ1-2; possible D gene TRBD1, 6 bases. Between the trimmed V and J ends, which lost 6 bases and 5 bases, there was a span of 16 bases. This CDR3 region has 14 residues. CDR3: CASRQGRRKYGYTF. In nucleotides, the CDR3 is TGTGCCAGCAGACAGGGACGGAGAAAATATGGCTACACCTTC.

This clonotype was found many times. The chain employs TRBV20-1 and TRBJ1-2, with 8 bases aligning to TRBD1. V lost 6 bases to trimming and J lost 8 bases; unmatched junction nucleotides: 14. Germline V lookup: CDR1 DFQATT, CDR2 SNEGSKA (reference sequence). The CDR3 length is 14 residues. The CDR3 region is CSAPRPGGAEGYTF. The CDR3 DNA reads TGCAGTGCACCCCGCCCAGGGGGCGCGGAAGGCTACACCTTC.

This clonotype occurred many times. The genes are TRBV15 and TRBJ2-7; 7 positions agree with TRBD1. J lost 2 bases, V lost 2 bases, and 9 bases had no gene match. Germline CDR1 is LNHNV and CDR2 is YYDKDF (reference sequence). The CDR3 has 16 amino acids. The DNA for the CDR3 is TGTGCCACCAGCAGATCTGACAGGGACCAGGCCTACGAGCAGTACTTC. This gives the protein CATSRSDRDQAYEQYF.

Worth noting for this clonotype: Sequence at one end of the junction differs from germline and may be a read error. The V gene is TRBV4-1, the J gene TRBJ2-7; D gene ambiguous. Germline V lookup: CDR1 MGHRA, CDR2 YSYEKL. The CDR3 contains 14 residues. CDR3 bases: TGCGCCAGCAGCAAAGCTCTTATGGCCGGCTTTAAGCCCTTC. This gives the protein CASSKALMAGFKPF.

V is TRBV27 and J is TRBJ1-2; the D gene is possibly TRBD1 (5 bases). Germline CDR1 and CDR2: MNHEY and SMNVEV (reference sequence). Trimming took 5 bases from V and 4 from J, leaving 14 bases between them. The CDR3 contains 14 residues. This CDR3 reads CASSTTTGPYGYTF. CDR3 bases: TGTGCCAGCAGTACTACTACAGGACCCTATGGCTACACCTTC.

A remark on this clonotype: A much larger clone differs from this one at a single base, so this may be a read error. V is TRBV10-3 and J is TRBJ2-7, with 9 bases matching TRBD1. V lost 8 bases to trimming and J lost 0 bases; unmatched junction nucleotides: 2. The CDR3 is made up of 13 amino acids. The germline V gene encodes CDR1 ENHRY and CDR2 SYGVKD. The CDR3: CAIRQGGSYEQYF. CDR3 DNA: TGTGCCATCCGACAGGGGGGCTCCTACGAGCAGTACTTC.

The rearrangement joins TRBV7-9 to TRBJ2-2; D is possibly TRBD2 (6 bases). V lost 10 bases and J 8 bases, leaving 17 bases between the germline ends. The germline CDR1 and CDR2 sequences are SEHNR and FQNEAQ (reference sequence). CDR3 length equals 13 residues. In DNA form, the CDR3 reads TGTGCCACCGAACCCGTTAGCGGAGGGGAGCTGTTTTTT. Translated, it gives CATEPVSGGELFF.

The J gene is TRBJ2-5, the V gene TRBV7-9, with 14 positions matching TRBD2. TRBJ2-1 matches the DNA end more closely, so the J call is doubtful. This CDR3 is 15 amino acids long. In germline, CDR1 is SEHNR, CDR2 FQNEAQ (reference sequence). CDR3 DNA: TGTGCCAGCAGCTCGACTAGCGGGGGGGCCGGTGAGCAGTTCTTC. Translating it yields CASSSTSGGAGEQFF.

A few counts support this clonotype. The chain has TRBV7-2 and TRBJ1-6; D perhaps matches TRBD1 (6 bases). CDR3 length: 15 amino acids. Trimming took 5 bases from V and 7 from J, leaving 15 bases between them. Germline V lookup: CDR1 SGHTA, CDR2 FQGNSA. The CDR3 loop reads CASSPGGAGNSPLHF. CDR3 in DNA: TGTGCCAGCAGCCCGGGGGGGGCCGGGAATTCACCCCTCCACTTT.

This clonotype turned up a few times. The rearrangement uses TRBV20-1 and TRBJ2-2, with D possibly TRBD1 on 6 matching bases. This CDR3 spans 15 amino acids. From germline, CDR1 is DFQATT and CDR2 SNEGSKA (reference sequence). V dropped 1 base and J dropped 1 base, with 10 bases sitting between them. CDR3 bases: TGCAGTGCTAGAGTTGGGACACTGAACACCGGGGAGCTGTTTTTT. It translates to CSARVGTLNTGELFF.